This record covers a single T cell receptor beta chain. Its target is not known. V was trimmed by 0 bases and J by 4 bases, leaving 10 bases between them. Germline CDR1 and CDR2: LNHNV and YYDKDF (reference sequence). The CDR3 sequence is 14 residues long. The data originate from a study of long-term antiretroviral therapy in people with HIV. Survey level was the resolution at which the v3.0 immunoSEQ assay ran. Data came from immunoSEQ multiplex PCR; TCRdb stores just in-frame clones and leaves some out. This table holds about 40,000 clones, around 85% found once. Findings and limits, study-wide: Comparison with controls showed narrower CDR3 length ranges in HIV repertoires.

The starting material was unsorted PBMCs, obtained 1.2 years after starting antiretroviral therapy. This sequence joins TRBV15 and TRBJ2-7; D is perhaps TRBD2 (7 bases). This clonotype was obtained from a woman between 45 and 60 years old with HIV. This CDR3 is CATSRERGPYEQYF. The CDR3 DNA reads TGTGCCACCAGCAGAGAGCGGGGGCCGTACGAGCAGTACTTC.